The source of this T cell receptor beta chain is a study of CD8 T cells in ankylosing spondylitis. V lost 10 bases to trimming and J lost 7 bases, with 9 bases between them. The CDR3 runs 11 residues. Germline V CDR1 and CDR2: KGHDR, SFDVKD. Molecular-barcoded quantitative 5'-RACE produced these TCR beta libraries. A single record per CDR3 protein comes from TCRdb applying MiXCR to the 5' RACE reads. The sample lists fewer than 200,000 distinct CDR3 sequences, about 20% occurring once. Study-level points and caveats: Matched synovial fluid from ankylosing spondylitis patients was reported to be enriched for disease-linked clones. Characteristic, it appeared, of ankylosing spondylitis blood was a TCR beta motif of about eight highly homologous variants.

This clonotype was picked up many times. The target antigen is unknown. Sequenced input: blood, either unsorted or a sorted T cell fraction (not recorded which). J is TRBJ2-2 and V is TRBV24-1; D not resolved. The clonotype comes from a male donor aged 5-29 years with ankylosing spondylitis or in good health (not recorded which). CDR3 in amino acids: CATGVDGELFF. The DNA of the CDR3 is TGTGCCACGGGTGTTGACGGGGAGCTGTTTTTT.